This T cell receptor (beta chain) derives from a study of regulatory T cells in long-lasting Graves disease. Documented time point: newly diagnosed GD, antithyroid drugs for less than 3 months. From PBMCs, RNA was extracted and then used to make the TCR library. The TCR beta library used iRepertoire HTBI primers with Arm-PCR amplification of CDR3. TCRdb processed the multiplex PCR reads anew with MiXCR; each CDR3 protein has one entry. The sample shows a few hundred thousand distinct CDR3 sequences, around 13% of them seen only once. The CDR3 is made up of 13 amino acids. After removal of 3 bases from V and 6 bases from J, the junction contained 5 bases not matched to a gene. CDR1 and CDR2 from the germline V gene are SGDLS and YYNGEE. This clonotype was counted at least ten times. In addition, the sample was reused for a study of T cells in Graves' hyperthyroidism and ophthalmopathy.

The receptor was derived from a woman in her 50s with Graves disease. The sample was peripheral blood mononuclear cells (PBMCs), taken at new diagnosis, from a patient treated with antithyroid drugs. V gene TRBV9 combines with J gene TRBJ2-7; 8 bases are shared with TRBD1. The CDR3 loop reads CASSGGQGGEQYF. In DNA form, the CDR3 reads TGTGCCAGCAGCGGAGGACAGGGTGGCGAGCAGTACTTC.